Below, 25 T cell receptor beta chains from the same sample are listed, as sequenced in a study of blood T cell repertoires in COVID-19. Data came from immunoSEQ multiplex PCR; TCRdb stores just in-frame clones and leaves some out. The profile shows about 160,000 clones, roughly 87% of them singletons. Sequencing was performed on PBMCs or T cells enriched from blood (not recorded which). These receptors originate from a woman aged 50 to 60 who had recovered from COVID-19.

The gene calls are TRBV27 and TRBJ2-2; a weak D match, TRBD1 (6 bases). Trimming shortened V by 5 bases and J by 5 bases, and 18 bases separated the two germline ends. Germline-derived CDR1 and CDR2 are MNHEY and SMNVEV (reference sequence). The CDR3 sequence is 16 residues long. The chain's CDR3 is CASSDPQGWVTGELFF. As DNA, the CDR3 is TGTGCCAGCAGTGACCCTCAGGGGTGGGTAACCGGGGAGCTGTTTTTT.

This chain links TRBV5-4 with TRBJ1-1; D is perhaps TRBD1 (5 bases). Germline-derived CDR1 and CDR2 are SGHNT and YYREEE (reference sequence). V gave up 0 bases and J gave up 6 bases, with 12 bases separating them. There are 14 residues in the CDR3. CDR3 loop: CASSLVRGDAEAFF. The CDR3 DNA reads TGTGCCAGCAGCTTGGTCCGGGGGGACGCTGAAGCTTTCTTT.

This clone was observed a few times. This chain links TRBV25-1 with TRBJ1-4; a possible D gene is TRBD1 (5 bases). Trimming removed 2 bases from V and 0 bases from J, with 7 bases in between. The CDR3 consists of 15 residues. Germline lookup yields CDR1 MGHDK and CDR2 SYGVNS. The CDR3 nucleotides are TGTGCCAGCAGTGAAGGGGGGGCAACTAATGAAAAACTGTTTTTT. Protein product: CASSEGGATNEKLFF.

The rearrangement joins TRBV19 to TRBJ1-1; 8 bases are a match to TRBD1. This CDR3 has 13 residues. The germline V gene encodes CDR1 LNHDA and CDR2 SQIVND (reference sequence). Trimming took 6 bases from V and 3 from J; bases not matched to a gene: 3. CDR3 sequence: CASSGQGYTEAFF. The CDR3 bases are TGTGCCAGTAGCGGACAGGGCTACACTGAAGCTTTCTTT.

V gene TRBV5-6 combines with J gene TRBJ2-4; possible D gene TRBD1, 6 bases. The V gene lost 4 bases and the J gene lost 3 bases, with 17 bases spanning the gap. Germline V gives CDR1 SGHDT, CDR2 YYEEEE. The length of the CDR3 is 16 residues. The CDR3 is CASSPRTDLDKNIQYF. The CDR3 DNA follows: TGTGCCAGCAGCCCCCGGACAGATTTGGACAAAAACATTCAGTACTTC.

V gene TRBV27 combines with J gene TRBJ1-2; 12 bases fit TRBD1. V gave up 7 bases and J gave up 4 bases; unmatched junction bases: 10. The CDR3 consists of 16 residues. Germline CDR1 and CDR2: MNHEY and SMNVEV (reference sequence). CDR3 coding DNA: TGTGCCAGCACCTCTAGGTCGGGACAGGGGGCCTATGGCTACACCTTC. It translates to CASTSRSGQGAYGYTF.

This chain links TRBV13 with TRBJ2-7; possibly TRBD1 for D (5 bases). Per the germline V gene, CDR1 is PRHDT and CDR2 is FYEKMQ (reference sequence). The V end was cut by 5 bases, the J end by 2 bases, with 13 bases between. The CDR3 is made up of 14 amino acids. The DNA for the CDR3 is TGTGCCAGCAGCCCCCCCCAGGGCACCTACGAGCAGTACTTC. Its translation: CASSPPQGTYEQYF.

The V and J genes are TRBV6-1 and TRBJ2-5; the D gene is possibly TRBD2 (7 bases). Trimming took off 3 bases at V and 4 bases at J, with 18 bases between the two ends. Germline V gene data show CDR1 as MNHNS and CDR2 as SASEGT. The CDR3 sequence is 16 residues long. The CDR3 region is CASSEPRGGFAETQYF. The CDR3 coding sequence is TGTGCCAGCAGTGAGCCAAGGGGGGGTTTTGCAGAGACCCAGTACTTC.

This clone occurred a few times. The J gene is TRBJ1-4, the V gene TRBV6-5; TRBD1 is a possible D gene (5 bases). Looked up from germline, CDR1 is MNHEY and CDR2 is SVGAGI. V gave up 0 bases and J gave up 10 bases, with 9 bases separating them. CDR3 length equals 13 residues. CDR3 in DNA: TGTGCCAGCAGTTACTCGACGGGGGGAAAACTGTTTTTT. Translated, it gives CASSYSTGGKLFF.

In its sample, this clone was seen a few times. This chain uses TRBV18 with TRBJ2-5, with D tentatively TRBD2 (5 bases). Germline V lookup: CDR1 KGHSH, CDR2 LQKENI. The germline V and J ends were trimmed by 2 bases and 5 bases, with 12 bases remaining between them. CDR3 length: 14 amino acids. The DNA of the CDR3 is TGTGCCAGCTCACCATATAGCGTGTGGGAGACCCAGTACTTC. As protein: CASSPYSVWETQYF.

There are a few counts of this clone. The rearrangement uses TRBV6-4 and TRBJ1-2, with TRBD1 matching 10 bases. The CDR3 length is 13 residues. The germline V gene encodes CDR1 MRHNA and CDR2 SNTAGT. J lost 8 bases, V lost 6 bases, and 6 bases had no gene match. The CDR3 reads CASSEGQGTGYTF. The CDR3 nucleotides are TGTGCCAGCAGCGAGGGACAGGGGACAGGCTACACCTTC.

The chain employs TRBV28 and TRBJ1-6; the match to TRBD1 covers 7 bases. V was pared by 5 bases and J by 10 bases, with 2 bases of the junction left unmatched. From germline, CDR1 is MDHEN and CDR2 SYDVKM. This CDR3 spans 12 amino acids. The CDR3 reads CASSTGVSPLHF. The DNA for the CDR3 is TGTGCCAGCAGTACAGGGGTCTCACCCCTCCACTTT.

The rearrangement uses TRBV7-2 and TRBJ2-2, with no clear D. Germline CDR1 reads SGHTA; CDR2 reads FQGNSA. V shed 5 bases and J shed 6 bases, with 16 bases lying between them. The CDR3 extends over 15 amino acids. The CDR3 sequence: CASSPRNRGAGELFF. In DNA form, the CDR3 reads TGTGCCAGCAGCCCTAGAAACCGAGGTGCCGGGGAGCTGTTTTTT.

The chain carries TRBV6-5 and TRBJ2-1, with 8 bases aligning to TRBD2. Germline values: CDR1 MNHEY, CDR2 SVGAGI. CDR3 size: 15 residues. Unmatched junction bases numbered 6, after V lost 6 bases and J lost 2 bases. The CDR3 region has the DNA TGTGCCAGCAGGGCCCCGGGACTAGCCTACAATGAGCAGTTCTTC. Its translation: CASRAPGLAYNEQFF.

The genes are TRBV19 and TRBJ2-1; 8 bases map to TRBD2. The CDR3 totals 15 residues. With 4 bases clipped from V and 7 bases from J, the junction kept 9 bases outside the gene matches. Per germline, CDR1 LNHDA and CDR2 SQIVND (reference sequence). CDR3 DNA sequence: TGTGCCAGTAGTAGAGCGGGAGTAAGAGGGAATGAGCAGTTCTTC. Its protein product is CASSRAGVRGNEQFF. Using reference TRBV19 and TRBJ2-1 for the parts outside the CDR3, the full variable domain is DGGITQSPKYLFRKEGQNVTLSCEQNLNHDAMYWYRQDPGQGLRLIYYSQIVNDFQKGDIAEGYSVSREKKESFPLTVTSAQKNPTAFYLCASSRAGVRGNEQFFGPGTRLTVL.

This CDR3 is CASSFWGGSPLHF. CDR3 DNA sequence: TGTGCCAGCAGTTTCTGGGGGGGTTCACCCCTCCACTTT. The V call is TRBV12-3 or TRBV12-4, the J call TRBJ1-6, with a weak D call TRBD1 (5 bases). V lost 3 bases and J lost 9, with 9 bases in between. This CDR3 contains 13 residues.

The chain combines TRBV30 with TRBJ1-2; the match to TRBD1 covers 7 bases. The junction had 8 bases not matched to a gene; V was cut back by 7 bases and J by 3 bases. The CDR3 extends over 13 amino acids. Germline V gives CDR1 GTSNPN, CDR2 SVGIG (reference sequence). CDR3 sequence reads: CAYLTGLDYGYTF. The CDR3 bases are TGTGCCTACCTGACAGGGTTGGACTATGGCTACACCTTC.

The rearrangement links TRBV6-6 to TRBJ2-7, with D perhaps matching TRBD1 (5 bases). Germline CDR1 MNHNY, CDR2 SVGAGI (reference sequence). Trimming stripped 4 bases from V and 3 bases from J, with 13 bases between. The CDR3 sequence is 14 residues long. CDR3: CASSSNLDSYEQYF. CDR3 in DNA: TGTGCCAGCAGTTCGAACCTTGACAGCTACGAGCAGTACTTC.

Details on this clone: The same CDR3 can be traced to other DNA sequences in this sample. The chain carries TRBV5-1 and TRBJ2-5, with a tentative D call TRBD1 (7 bases). CDR1 is SGHRS, CDR2 YFSETQ, per germline. The CDR3 covers 13 residues. V shed 2 bases and J shed 5 bases, with 10 bases lying between them. CDR3 nucleotide sequence: TGCGCCAGCAGCTTACAGGGGAGGGAGACCCAGTACTTC. Translated: CASSLQGRETQYF.

V and J are TRBV19 and TRBJ2-2; D is ambiguous. V lost 5 bases to trimming and J lost 5 bases, with 9 bases between them. There are 13 residues in the CDR3. The germline V gene encodes CDR1 LNHDA and CDR2 SQIVND (reference sequence). CDR3 bases: TGTGCCAGTAGTGTGCTAGTTACCGGGGAGCTGTTTTTT. It codes for CASSVLVTGELFF.

In its sample, this clone was seen once. The CDR3 loop reads CASSLPGTPLHF. CDR3 DNA sequence: TGTGCCAGCAGCTTACCAGGGACACCCCTCCACTTT. This rearrangement joins TRBV7-2 to TRBJ1-6; weak D call: TRBD1 (5 bases). Looked up from germline, CDR1 is SGHTA and CDR2 is FQGNSA. The CDR3 has 12 amino acids. The germline V and J ends were trimmed by 2 bases and 11 bases, with 7 bases remaining between them. The full variable domain, completed using reference TRBV7-2 and TRBJ1-6, is GAGVSQSPSNKVTEKGKDVELRCDPISGHTALYWYRQSLGQGLEFLIYFQGNSAPDKSGLPSDRFSAERTGGSVSTLTIQRTQQEDSAVYLCASSLPGTPLHFGNGTRLTVT.

The sample holds one count of this clone. V gene TRBV3-1 (or the pseudogene TRBV3-2) combines with J gene TRBJ2-1, with a weak D call TRBD2 (6 bases). This CDR3 is 16 amino acids long. Germline assignment: CDR1 LGHDT and CDR2 YNNKEL (reference sequence). The germline V and J ends were trimmed by 1 base and 9 bases, with 19 bases remaining between them. The CDR3 reads CASSQALGRKGGEQFF. DNA for the CDR3: TGTGCCAGCAGCCAAGCTCTAGGGAGGAAGGGTGGTGAGCAGTTCTTC.

The chain employs TRBV15 and TRBJ2-7, with 13 positions matching TRBD2. The CDR3 is 18 residues long. V trimming: 1 base; J trimming: 1 base; junction bases outside the gene matches: 7. Per the germline V gene, CDR1 is LNHNV and CDR2 is YYDKDF (reference sequence). The chain's CDR3 is CATSRGTWGLAGSYEQYF. As DNA, the CDR3 is TGTGCCACCAGCAGAGGGACATGGGGACTAGCGGGATCCTACGAGCAGTACTTC. Together with reference TRBV15 and TRBJ2-7, the CDR3 gives the full variable domain: DAMVIQNPRYQVTQFGKPVTLSCSQTLNHNVMYWYQQKSSQAPKLLFHYYDKDFNNEADTPDNFQSRRPNTSFCFLDIRSPGLGDTAMYLCATSRGTWGLAGSYEQYFGPGTRLTVT.

As to this clone: Other DNA sequences in the same sample also yield this CDR3. V and J are TRBV2 and TRBJ1-1; 7 positions agree with TRBD1. Germline V gives CDR1 SNHLY, CDR2 FYNNEI. V trimming: 6 bases; J trimming: 0 bases; junction bases outside the gene matches: 4. This CDR3 has 14 residues. CDR3 amino acids: CASSYRGLNTEAFF. The CDR3 DNA reads as TGTGCCAGCAGCTACAGGGGCCTGAACACTGAAGCTTTCTTT.

This clone was observed a single time. The chain has TRBV11-2 and TRBJ1-2; D not certain. CDR3 size: 14 residues. Trimming shortened V by 1 base and J by 7 bases, and 13 bases separated the two germline ends. Germline CDR1 is SGHAT and CDR2 is FQNNGV. The CDR3 protein is CASSLGQSSGGYTF. The CDR3 DNA is TGTGCCAGCAGCTTAGGCCAGAGTTCGGGTGGCTACACCTTC.